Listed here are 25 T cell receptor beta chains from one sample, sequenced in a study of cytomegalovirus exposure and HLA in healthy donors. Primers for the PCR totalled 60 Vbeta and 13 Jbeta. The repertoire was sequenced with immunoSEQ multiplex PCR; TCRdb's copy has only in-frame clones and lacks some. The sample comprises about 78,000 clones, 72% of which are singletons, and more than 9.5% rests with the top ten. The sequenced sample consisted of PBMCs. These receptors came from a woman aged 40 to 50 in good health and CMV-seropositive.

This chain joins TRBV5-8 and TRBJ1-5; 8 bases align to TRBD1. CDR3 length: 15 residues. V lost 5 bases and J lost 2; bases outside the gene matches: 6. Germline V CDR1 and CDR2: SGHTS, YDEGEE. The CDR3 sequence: CASRYQGAGNQPQHF. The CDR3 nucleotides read TGTGCCAGCAGATATCAGGGGGCCGGCAATCAGCCCCAGCATTTT.

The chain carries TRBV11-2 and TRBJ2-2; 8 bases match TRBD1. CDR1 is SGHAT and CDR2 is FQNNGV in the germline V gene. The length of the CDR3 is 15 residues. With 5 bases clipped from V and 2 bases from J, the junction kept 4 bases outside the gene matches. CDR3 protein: CASSGQGFNTGELFF. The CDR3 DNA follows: TGTGCCAGCAGCGGACAGGGCTTCAACACCGGGGAGCTGTTTTTT.

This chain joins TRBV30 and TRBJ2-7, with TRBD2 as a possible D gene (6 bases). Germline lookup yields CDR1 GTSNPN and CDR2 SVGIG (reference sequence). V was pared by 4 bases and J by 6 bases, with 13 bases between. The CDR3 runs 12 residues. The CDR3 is CAWKLLAGEQYF. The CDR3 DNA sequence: TGTGCCTGGAAACTACTAGCTGGCGAGCAGTACTTC.

The CDR3 nucleotides are TGTGCCAGCAGGCCAGGGGGGAACTACGAGCAGTACTTC. This codes for CASRPGGNYEQYF. The V gene is TRBV28, the J gene TRBJ2-7; weak D call: TRBD1 (7 bases). Trimming took 6 bases from V and 3 from J, leaving 12 bases between them. Germline CDR1 is MDHEN and CDR2 is SYDVKM. This CDR3 is 13 amino acids long.

This chain's CDR3 is CAWRRGGTWGYGYTF. The CDR3, as DNA: TGTGCCTGGAGACGCGGGGGCACTTGGGGCTATGGCTACACCTTC. The V call is TRBV30, the J call TRBJ1-2; weak D call: TRBD1 (6 bases). Trimming took 3 bases from V and 4 from J, leaving 18 bases between them. The CDR3 covers 15 residues. Germline lookup yields CDR1 GTSNPN and CDR2 SVGIG (reference sequence).

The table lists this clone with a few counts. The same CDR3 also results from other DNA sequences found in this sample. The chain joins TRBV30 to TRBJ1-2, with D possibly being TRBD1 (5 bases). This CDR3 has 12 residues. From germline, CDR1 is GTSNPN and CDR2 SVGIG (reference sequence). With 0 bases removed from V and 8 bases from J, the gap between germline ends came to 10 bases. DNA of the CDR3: TGTGCCTGGAGTGTGGGGGGGTCAGGCTACACCTTC. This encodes CAWSVGGSGYTF.

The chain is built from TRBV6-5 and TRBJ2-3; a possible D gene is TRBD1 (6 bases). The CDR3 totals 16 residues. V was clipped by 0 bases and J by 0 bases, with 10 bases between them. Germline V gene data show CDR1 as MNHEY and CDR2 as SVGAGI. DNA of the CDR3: TGTGCCAGCAGTTACTCGGGGGCAGCCAGCACAGATACGCAGTATTTT. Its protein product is CASSYSGAASTDTQYF.

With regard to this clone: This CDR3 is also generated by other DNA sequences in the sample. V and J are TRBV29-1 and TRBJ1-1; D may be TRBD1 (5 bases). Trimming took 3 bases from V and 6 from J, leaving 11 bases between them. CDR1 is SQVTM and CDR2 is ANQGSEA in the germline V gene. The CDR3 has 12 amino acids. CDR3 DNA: TGCAGCGTTGATAGGCAGGGTTCTGAAGCTTTCTTT. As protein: CSVDRQGSEAFF.

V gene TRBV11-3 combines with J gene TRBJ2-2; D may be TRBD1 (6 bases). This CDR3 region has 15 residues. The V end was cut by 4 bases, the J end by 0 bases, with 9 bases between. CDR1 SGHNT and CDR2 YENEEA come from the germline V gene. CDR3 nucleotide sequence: TGTGCCAGCAGCTCAACAGGGACGAACACCGGGGAGCTGTTTTTT. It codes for CASSSTGTNTGELFF.

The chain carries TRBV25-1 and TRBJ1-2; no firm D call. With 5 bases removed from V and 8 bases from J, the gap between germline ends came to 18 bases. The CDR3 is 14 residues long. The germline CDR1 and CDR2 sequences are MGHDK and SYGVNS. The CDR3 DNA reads TGTGCCAGCAGTCCTTCGACATACCAAAAGGGCTACACCTTC. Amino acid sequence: CASSPSTYQKGYTF.

For the CDR3, the DNA is TGTGCCACCGGAGAGAGCGAGCAGTACTTC. This translates into CATGESEQYF. This rearrangement joins TRBV6-6 to TRBJ2-7; D ambiguous. The CDR3 is 10 residues long. Trimming cost V 10 bases and J 6 bases, with 10 bases left between them. CDR1 and CDR2 (germline): MNHNY, SVGAGI (reference sequence).

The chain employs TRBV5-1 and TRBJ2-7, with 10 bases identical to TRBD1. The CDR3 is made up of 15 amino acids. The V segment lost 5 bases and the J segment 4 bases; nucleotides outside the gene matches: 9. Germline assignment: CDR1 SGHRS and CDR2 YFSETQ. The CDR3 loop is CASRGGGTGEYEQYF. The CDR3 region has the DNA TGCGCCAGCAGGGGAGGGGGGACAGGGGAATACGAGCAGTACTTC.

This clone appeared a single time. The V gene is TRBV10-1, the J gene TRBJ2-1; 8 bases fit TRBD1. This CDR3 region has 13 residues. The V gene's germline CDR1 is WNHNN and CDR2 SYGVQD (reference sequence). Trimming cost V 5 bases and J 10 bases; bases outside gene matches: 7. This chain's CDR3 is CASSFQGASEQFF. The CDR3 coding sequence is TGCGCCAGCAGTTTTCAGGGGGCGAGCGAGCAGTTCTTC.

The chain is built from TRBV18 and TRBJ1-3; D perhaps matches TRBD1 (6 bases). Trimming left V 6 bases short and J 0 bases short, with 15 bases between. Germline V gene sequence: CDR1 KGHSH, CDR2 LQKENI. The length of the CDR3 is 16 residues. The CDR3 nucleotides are TGTGCCAGCTCCGAGAACGGACAGACCTCTGGAAACACCATATATTTT. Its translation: CASSENGQTSGNTIYF.

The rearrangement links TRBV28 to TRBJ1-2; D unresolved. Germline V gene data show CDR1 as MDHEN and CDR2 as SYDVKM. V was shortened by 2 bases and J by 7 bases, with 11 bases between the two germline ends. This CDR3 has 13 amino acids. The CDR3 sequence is CASSLPLAGGYTF. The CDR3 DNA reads TGTGCCAGCAGTTTACCTTTGGCGGGTGGCTACACCTTC.

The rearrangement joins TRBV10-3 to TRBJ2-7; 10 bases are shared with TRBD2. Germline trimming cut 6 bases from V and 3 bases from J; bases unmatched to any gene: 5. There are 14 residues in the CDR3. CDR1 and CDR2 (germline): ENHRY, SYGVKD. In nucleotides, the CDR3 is TGTGCCATCAGACCTAGCGGGAGCGACTACGAGCAGTACTTC. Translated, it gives CAIRPSGSDYEQYF.

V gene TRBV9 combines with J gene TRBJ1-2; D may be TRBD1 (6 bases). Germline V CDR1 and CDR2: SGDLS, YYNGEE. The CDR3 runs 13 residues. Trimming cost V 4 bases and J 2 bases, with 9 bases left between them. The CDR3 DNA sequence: TGTGCCAGCAGCAGGGACACCAACTATGGCTACACCTTC. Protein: CASSRDTNYGYTF. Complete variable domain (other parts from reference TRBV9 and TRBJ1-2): DSGVTQTPKHLITATGQRVTLRCSPRSGDLSVYWYQQSLDQGLQFLIQYYNGEERAKGNILERFSAQQFPDLHSELNLSSLELGDSALYFCASSRDTNYGYTFGSGTRLTVV.

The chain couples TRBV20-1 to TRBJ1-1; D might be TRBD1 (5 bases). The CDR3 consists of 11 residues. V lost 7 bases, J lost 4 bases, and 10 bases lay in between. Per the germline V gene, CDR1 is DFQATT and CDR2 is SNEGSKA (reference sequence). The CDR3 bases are TGCAGTGTAAGGGGTAGCACTGAAGCTTTCTTT. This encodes CSVRGSTEAFF.

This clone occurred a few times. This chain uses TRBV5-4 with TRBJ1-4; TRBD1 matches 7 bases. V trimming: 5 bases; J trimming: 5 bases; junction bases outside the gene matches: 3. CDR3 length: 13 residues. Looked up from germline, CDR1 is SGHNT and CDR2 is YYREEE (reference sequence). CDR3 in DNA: TGTGCCAGCAGTCGGGACAGCAATGAAAAACTGTTTTTT. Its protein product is CASSRDSNEKLFF. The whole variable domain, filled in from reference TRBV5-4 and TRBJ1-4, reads ETGVTQSPTHLIKTRGQQVTLRCSSQSGHNTVSWYQQALGQGPQFIFQYYREEENGRGNFPPRFSGLQFPNYSSELNVNALELDDSALYLCASSRDSNEKLFFGSGTQLSVL.

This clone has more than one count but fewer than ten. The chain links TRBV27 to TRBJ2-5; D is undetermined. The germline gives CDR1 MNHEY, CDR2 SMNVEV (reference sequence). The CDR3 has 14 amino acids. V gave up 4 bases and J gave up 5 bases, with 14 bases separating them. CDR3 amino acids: CASSSATLKETQYF. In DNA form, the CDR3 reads TGTGCCAGCAGTTCAGCGACCCTTAAGGAGACCCAGTACTTC.

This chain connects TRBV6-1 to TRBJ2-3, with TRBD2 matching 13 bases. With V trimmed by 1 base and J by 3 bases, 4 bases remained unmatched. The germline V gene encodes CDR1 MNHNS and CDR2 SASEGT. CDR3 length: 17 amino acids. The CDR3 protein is CASSEDRLAGGTDTQYF. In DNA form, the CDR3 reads TGTGCCAGCAGTGAAGATCGACTAGCGGGAGGTACAGATACGCAGTATTTT.

This CDR3 reads CASSLGEVGEAFF. DNA of the CDR3: TGTGCCAGCAGTCTTGGGGAGGTTGGGGAAGCTTTCTTT. The chain links TRBV6-1 to TRBJ1-1; no definite D call. Trimming cost V 5 bases and J 8 bases, with 15 bases left between them. The CDR3 covers 13 residues. Germline values: CDR1 MNHNS, CDR2 SASEGT.

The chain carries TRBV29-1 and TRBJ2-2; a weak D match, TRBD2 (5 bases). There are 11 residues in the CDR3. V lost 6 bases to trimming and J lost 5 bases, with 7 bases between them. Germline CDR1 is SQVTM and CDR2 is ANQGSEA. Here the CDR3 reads CSVIATGELFF. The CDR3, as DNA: TGCAGCGTGATAGCGACCGGGGAGCTGTTTTTT.

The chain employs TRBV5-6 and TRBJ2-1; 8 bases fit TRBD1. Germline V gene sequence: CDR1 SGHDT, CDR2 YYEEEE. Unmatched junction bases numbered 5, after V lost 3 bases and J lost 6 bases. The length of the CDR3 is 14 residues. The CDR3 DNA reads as TGTGCCAGCAGCTCGACAGGGGTGACCAATGAGCAGTTCTTC. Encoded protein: CASSSTGVTNEQFF. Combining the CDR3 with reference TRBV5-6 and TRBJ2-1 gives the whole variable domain DAGVTQSPTHLIKTRGQQVTLRCSPKSGHDTVSWYQQALGQGPQFIFQYYEEEERQRGNFPDRFSGHQFPNYSSELNVNALLLGDSALYLCASSSTGVTNEQFFGPGTRLTVL.

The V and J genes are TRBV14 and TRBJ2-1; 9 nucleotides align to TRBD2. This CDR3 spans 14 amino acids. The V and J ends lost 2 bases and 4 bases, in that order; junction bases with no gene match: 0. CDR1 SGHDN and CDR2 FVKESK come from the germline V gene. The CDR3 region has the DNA TGTGCCAGCAGCCAACTAGCGGGATACAATGAGCAGTTCTTC. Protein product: CASSQLAGYNEQFF.